The sequence of this TCR beta chain was determined in a study of control samples from healthy donors and cancer patients. The protocol was immunoSEQ multiplex PCR, while the TCRdb copy is restricted to in-frame clones and leaves out a portion. The sample has 120,000 or so clones, around 86% seen once. CDR3 length equals 14 residues. Germline V gene lookup returns CDR1 WNHNN and CDR2 SYGVQD (reference sequence). Between the trimmed V and J ends, which lost 4 bases and 4 bases, there was a span of 13 bases. The sequencing input was blood. The chain employs TRBV10-1 and TRBJ1-1; D is possibly TRBD1 (5 bases). The receptor's source is a man aged 35 to 55 in good health. The DNA for the CDR3 is TGCGCCAGCAGTGGACGGTTGGGGGGCACTGAAGCTTTCTTT. Its protein product is CASSGRLGGTEAFF.